A selection of T cell receptor beta chains follows, all from one sample in a study of graft-versus-host responses after intestinal transplantation. The assay was immunoSEQ multiplex PCR, and TCRdb's table has in-frame clones only and misses some. The sample gives about 18,000 clones, about 38% of which show up once; approximately 0.97% is in the top ten. Material: alloreactive CD4+ T cells from a mixed lymphocyte reaction culture, obtained before intestinal transplant. The receptor set was obtained from a human patient who received an intestinal transplant. Each CDR3 is given with its conserved first and last residue. The D gene is left open where the match is weak. A clone size is listed for some rows: how often the clone was seen (once, few, many), or a class if it is expanded.

- | TRBJ1-1 | - | TRBV5-1 | CASSLGGALGTEAFF | TGCGCCAGCAGCTTAGGGGGGGCACTGGGAACTGAAGCTTTCTTT
few | TRBJ2-1 | - | TRBV2 | CASRIGRTHEQFF | TGTGCCAGCAGGATCGGGCGCACCCATGAGCAGTTCTTC
- | TRBJ2-4 | - | TRBV6-1 | CASSARSSGWNIQYF | TGTGCCAGCAGTGCCCGAAGCTCGGGTTGGAACATTCAGTACTTC
- | TRBJ2-7 | - | TRBV7-2 | CASSLVATAMAYEQYF | TGTGCCAGCAGCTTAGTCGCTACCGCCATGGCCTACGAGCAGTACTTC
once | TRBJ2-5 | TRBD1 | TRBV5-1 | CASSLAGQGLQETQYF | TGCGCCAGCAGCTTGGCCGGACAGGGCCTTCAAGAGACCCAGTACTTC
few | TRBJ2-1 | TRBD2 | TRBV11-2 | CASSLDTAGASPSYNEQFF | TGTGCCAGCAGCTTAGATACAGCGGGGGCCAGCCCCTCCTACAATGAGCAGTTCTTC
- | TRBJ1-1 | - | TRBV5-6 | CASSLLGPRGTEAFF | TGTGCCAGCAGCTTGTTAGGCCCCCGGGGCACTGAAGCTTTCTTT
few | TRBJ1-1 | - | TRBV6-6 | CASSSGQEAFF | TGTGCCAGCAGTTCTGGACAGGAAGCTTTCTTT
- | TRBJ2-5 | - | TRBV5-1 | CASSLPKETQYF | TGCGCCAGCAGCTTGCCCAAAGAGACCCAGTACTTC
- | TRBJ2-1 | - | TRBV7-3 | CASSHDGLLHNEQFF | TGTGCCAGCAGCCACGACGGACTACTCCACAATGAGCAGTTCTTC
- | TRBJ1-1 | - | TRBV5-6 | CASSFPGGNTEAFF | TGTGCCAGCAGTTTCCCGGGGGGTAACACTGAAGCTTTCTTT
few | TRBJ2-2 | - | TRBV11-3 | CASSLVAGLTGELFF | TGTGCCAGCAGCTTAGTTGCAGGACTAACCGGGGAGCTGTTTTTT
- | TRBJ2-3 | TRBD2 | TRBV19 | CASSMGLAGGVQYF | TGTGCCAGTAGTATGGGACTAGCGGGGGGGGTGCAGTATTTT
- | TRBJ2-1 | - | TRBV10-3 | CAIGGSVILDNEQFF | TGTGCCATCGGAGGTAGCGTAATTCTCGACAATGAGCAGTTCTTC
few | TRBJ2-3 | TRBD2 | TRBV2 | CASSGGIAGGPRADTQYF | TGTGCCAGCAGTGGAGGAATAGCGGGGGGGCCTAGGGCAGATACGCAGTATTTT
- | TRBJ1-6 | TRBD1 | TRBV10-3 | CAISEAGGFSPLHF | TGTGCCATCAGTGAGGCAGGGGGATTTTCACCCCTCCACTTT
few | TRBJ1-6 | TRBD1 | TRBV19 | CASSITPGGSPLHF | TGTGCCAGTAGTATCACCCCAGGGGGCTCACCCCTCCACTTT
few | TRBJ2-7 | - | TRBV10-3 | CAILRAQLLRSYEQYF | TGTGCCATTCTACGAGCCCAATTATTGCGGTCCTACGAGCAGTACTTC
- | TRBJ2-1 | - | TRBV18 | CASSPPGTPEALQFF | TGTGCCAGCTCACCCCCCGGGACCCCCGAGGCGTTGCAGTTCTTC
- | TRBJ1-5 | TRBD1 | TRBV7-6 | CASSWRQGWNQPQHF | TGTGCCAGCAGCTGGAGACAGGGGTGGAATCAGCCCCAGCATTTT
- | TRBJ2-5 | TRBD1 | TRBV7-8 | CASSSGQGISETQYF | TGTGCCAGCAGCTCCGGACAGGGAATTTCAGAGACCCAGTACTTC
few | TRBJ2-2 | - | TRBV11-1 | CASSLGGYTGELFF | TGTGCCAGCAGCTTAGGCGGTTACACCGGGGAGCTGTTTTTT
- | TRBJ1-2 | - | TRBV19 | CASSIVQGKSYGYTF | TGTGCCAGTAGTATAGTTCAGGGGAAGTCCTATGGCTACACCTTC
- | TRBJ1-6 | - | TRBV27 | CASSLLGPNSPLHF | TGTGCCAGCTCATTACTCGGCCCCAATTCACCCCTCCACTTT